The T cell receptor beta chain under discussion was sequenced for a study of T cell repertoires in cytomegalovirus infection. Study-level background: As its CMV epitopes, the study selected recently identified HLA-C-restricted and well-studied HLA-B-restricted targets. In public TCR beta signatures, there were indications of both CMV infection and matching HLA type. Study-wide results and caveats: There were carriers of CMV plus the relevant HLA, and cumulative public TCR beta family frequency identified them. What dominated the ex vivo response were HLA-C-restricted CMV-specific TCR beta clonotypes.

With 1 base removed from V and 3 bases from J, the gap between germline ends came to 7 bases. CDR3 length: 13 residues. In germline, CDR1 is MGHRA, CDR2 YSYEKL. This clonotype came up a few times. No antigen is known for it. TCRdb recomputed calls from the reads with MiXCR, one row per CDR3 protein. The sample has 550,000 to 850,000 distinct CDR3 sequences; about 33% are singletons. The clonotype comes from a human donor in good health (CMV status not recorded). Some clones in this sample may be carry-over from other donors' samples. The sequences come from cultured PBMCs, collected from culture after CMV antigen stimulation. The chain links TRBV4-1 to TRBJ2-7; D is unresolved. This chain's CDR3 is CASSQAPFYEQYF. In nucleotides, the CDR3 is TGCGCCAGCAGCCAAGCACCCTTCTACGAGCAGTACTTC.